The rows below give T cell receptor beta chains drawn from one sample of a study of cytomegalovirus exposure and HLA in healthy donors. Repertoires were generated with immunoSEQ multiplex PCR, while TCRdb's copy carries only in-frame clones and drops some. The sample lists around 70,000 clones, roughly 70% seen once, with over 4.5% in the top ten. The sample taken for sequencing was PBMCs. The source of these receptors is a man in his 60s in good health and CMV-seropositive. Each CDR3 is given with its conserved first and last residue. The order of the fields is D gene, J gene, V gene, clone size, CDR3 protein, CDR3 DNA. D genes are given only for firm matches. Size is stated for part of the rows, as once, few or many counts, or as a class when the clone is expanded.

.	TRBJ1-1	TRBV5-1	.	CASSFKGVAFF	TGCGCCAGCAGCTTCAAAGGGGTAGCTTTCTTT
.	TRBJ1-5	TRBV4-1	.	CASSKDEGGNQPQHF	TGCGCCAGCAGTAAAGATGAGGGGGGGAATCAGCCCCAGCATTTT
.	TRBJ2-1	TRBV5-1	.	CASSPPPSYNEQFF	TGCGCCAGCAGCCCCCCCCCTTCCTACAATGAGCAGTTCTTC
TRBD1	TRBJ2-3	TRBV5-1	.	CASSPGTGNTDTQYF	TGCGCCAGCAGCCCAGGGACAGGGAACACAGATACGCAGTATTTT
TRBD2	TRBJ2-3	TRBV2	few	CASSGGTSGSKDTQYF	TGTGCCAGCAGTGGGGGAACTAGCGGGAGTAAAGATACGCAGTATTTT
.	TRBJ1-2	TRBV4-1	.	CASSQDRYYGYTF	TGCGCCAGCAGCCAAGACCGGTACTATGGCTACACCTTC
.	TRBJ1-1	TRBV28	.	CASSLMGASTEAFF	TGTGCCAGCAGTTTGATGGGGGCGAGCACTGAAGCTTTCTTT
.	TRBJ1-5	TRBV5-8	.	CASSPRINSNQPQHF	TGTGCCAGCAGCCCGAGAATTAATAGCAATCAGCCCCAGCATTTT
TRBD1	TRBJ1-3	TRBV7-9	.	CASSRRTGGRSGNTIYF	TGTGCCAGCAGCCGTAGGACAGGGGGCAGGTCTGGAAACACCATATATTTT
TRBD2	TRBJ2-2	TRBV7-9	.	CSSSHPPGLAGGAGELFF	TGTTCCAGCAGCCACCCCCCGGGACTAGCGGGAGGGGCCGGGGAGCTGTTTTTT
.	TRBJ2-2	TRBV27	.	CASSLGAGSGELFF	TGTGCCAGCAGTTTAGGTGCAGGTAGCGGGGAGCTGTTTTTT
.	TRBJ2-3	TRBV28	.	CASSFRQFTDTQYF	TGTGCCAGCAGTTTTAGACAGTTCACAGATACGCAGTATTTT
TRBD1	TRBJ2-5	TRBV28	.	CASSSRQGGSEQYF	TGTGCCAGCAGTTCAAGACAGGGTGGGAGTGAGCAGTACTTC
TRBD1	TRBJ2-7	TRBV6-1	few	CASKKGQYEQYF	TGTGCCAGCAAAAAGGGACAGTACGAGCAGTACTTC
TRBD1	TRBJ1-2	TRBV30	once	CACWDSQNYGYTF	TGTGCCTGCTGGGACAGCCAGAACTATGGCTACACCTTC
TRBD2	TRBJ2-1	TRBV11-3	.	CASSRGLAPNEQFF	TGTGCCAGCAGCCGTGGACTAGCGCCCAATGAGCAGTTCTTC
TRBD1	TRBJ2-3	TRBV6-1	.	CASRKQGSTDTQYF	TGTGCCAGCAGAAAACAGGGGTCCACAGATACGCAGTATTTT
.	TRBJ2-2	TRBV7-2	.	CASSLAGAGELFF	TGTGCCAGCAGCTTAGCGGGAGCCGGGGAGCTGTTTTTT
TRBD1	TRBJ2-3	TRBV5-1	few	CASSFRTGGLSTDTQYF	TGCGCCAGCAGCTTTAGAACAGGGGGCCTTAGCACAGATACGCAGTATTTT
.	TRBJ1-4	TRBV28	.	CASYTGGEDEKLFF	TGTGCCAGCTACACGGGAGGGGAGGATGAAAAACTGTTTTTT
TRBD2	TRBJ2-3	TRBV5-1	.	CASSTSGGATDTQYF	TGCGCCAGCAGCACTAGCGGGGGGGCCACGGATACGCAGTATTTT
TRBD2	TRBJ2-7	TRBV6-6	once	CASRASGGIYEQYF	TGTGCCAGCAGGGCTAGCGGGGGAATCTACGAGCAGTACTTC
TRBD2	TRBJ2-1	TRBV18	.	CASSPGAWQRETSYEQFF	TGTGCCAGCTCACCGGGGGCTTGGCAGCGGGAGACTTCATACGAGCAGTTCTTC
TRBD1	TRBJ2-6	TRBV7-8	.	CASSSGGLSGANVLTF	TGTGCCAGCAGTTCAGGGGGTCTCTCTGGGGCCAACGTCCTGACTTTC
.	TRBJ1-5	TRBV30	.	CAWSVMSPNQPQHF	TGTGCCTGGAGTGTAATGAGCCCAAATCAGCCCCAGCATTTT
TRBD2	TRBJ2-1	TRBV28	.	CAIMGLTGGEQFF	TGTGCCATCATGGGGCTAACGGGAGGAGAGCAGTTCTTC
.	TRBJ2-7	TRBV15	once	CATSRGHDEQYF	TGTGCCACCAGCAGAGGGCACGACGAGCAGTACTTC
.	TRBJ1-6	TRBV4-2	.	CASSQVGAGKVHSPLHF	TGTGCCAGCAGCCAAGTGGGGGCAGGGAAGGTCCATTCACCCCTCCACTTT
.	TRBJ1-5	TRBV21-1	.	CASSKRRGRSNQPQHF	TGTGCCAGCAGCAAGCGTAGGGGAAGGAGCAATCAGCCCCAGCATTTT
TRBD2	TRBJ2-1	TRBV29-1	once	CSVAPRGRNEQFF	TGCAGCGTCGCTCCCCGCGGGAGGAATGAGCAGTTCTTC
.	TRBJ2-1	TRBV20-1	.	CSARIRDEQFF	TGCAGTGCTAGAATCCGCGATGAGCAGTTCTTC
.	TRBJ1-4	TRBV5-1	.	CASSREGTNEKLFF	TGCGCCAGCAGCCGTGAGGGAACTAATGAAAAACTGTTTTTT
.	TRBJ1-1	TRBV9	few	CASSRDGTEAFF	TGTGCCAGCAGCCGGGATGGGACTGAAGCTTTCTTT
.	TRBJ1-5	TRBV6-1	.	CASSEAEAGSNQPQHF	TGTGCCAGCAGTGAAGCCGAAGCAGGTAGCAATCAGCCCCAGCATTTT